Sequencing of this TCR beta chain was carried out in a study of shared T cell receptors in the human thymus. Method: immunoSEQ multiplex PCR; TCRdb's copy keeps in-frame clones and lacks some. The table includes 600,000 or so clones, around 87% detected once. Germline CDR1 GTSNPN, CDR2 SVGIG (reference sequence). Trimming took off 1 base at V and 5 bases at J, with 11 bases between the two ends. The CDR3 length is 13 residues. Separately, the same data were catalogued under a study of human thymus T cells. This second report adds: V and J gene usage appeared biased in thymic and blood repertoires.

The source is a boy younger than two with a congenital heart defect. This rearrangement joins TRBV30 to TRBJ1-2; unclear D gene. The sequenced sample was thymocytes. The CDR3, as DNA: TGTGCCTGGAGTGGGCATAAAACATATGGCTACACCTTC. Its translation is CAWSGHKTYGYTF.